Listed here are 15 T cell receptor beta chains from one sample, sequenced in a study of T cell responses to AZD1222 COVID-19 vaccine. Produced via immunoSEQ multiplex PCR; TCRdb's table is partial and in-frame only. The sample shows some 99,000 clones, 90% to 95% of them seen only once. Sample: peripheral blood, taken on day 0 of AZD1222 vaccination. Receptor source: an adult in good health.

V and J are TRBV27 and TRBJ2-3; D is perhaps TRBD1 (6 bases). Trimming pared 3 bases from V and 4 bases from J, leaving 17 bases between. The CDR3 is 16 amino acids. From germline, CDR1 is MNHEY and CDR2 SMNVEV (reference sequence). CDR3 sequence: CASSFRGPRSADTQYF. The CDR3 coding sequence is TGTGCCAGCAGTTTCAGGGGCCCCCGATCGGCAGATACGCAGTATTTT.

The V and J genes are TRBV18 and TRBJ2-6, with D tentatively TRBD1 or TRBD2 (5 bases each). The CDR3 runs 17 residues. Germline values: CDR1 KGHSH, CDR2 LQKENI. Trimming removed 3 bases at V and 3 bases at J, with 15 bases between. As DNA, the CDR3 is TGTGCCAGCTCACCGTGGGACCGCAAGGGTGGGGCCAACGTCCTGACTTTC. This encodes CASSPWDRKGGANVLTF.

The chain uses TRBV10-2 and TRBJ2-3; D gene uncertain. Trimming cost V 4 bases and J 2 bases, with 13 bases left between them. The germline V gene encodes CDR1 WSHSY and CDR2 SAAADI. The length of the CDR3 is 15 residues. In DNA, the CDR3 is TGCGCCAGCAGTGGGCTACTTAATCCCACAGATACGCAGTATTTT. This sequence encodes CASSGLLNPTDTQYF.

This chain links TRBV18 with TRBJ2-7; no clear D gene. Trimming took off 3 bases at V and 1 base at J, with 10 bases between the two ends. Germline assignment: CDR1 KGHSH and CDR2 LQKENI. CDR3 length: 14 residues. The CDR3 DNA reads TGTGCCAGCTCACCCAGTGGGCAGTCCTACGAGCAGTACTTC. Translated, it gives CASSPSGQSYEQYF.

The V gene is TRBV19, the J gene TRBJ1-1; D remains unclear. The CDR3 totals 16 residues. Deletions cut 6 bases from V and 5 bases from J, with 22 bases between. Germline V gene lookup returns CDR1 LNHDA and CDR2 SQIVND (reference sequence). For the CDR3, the DNA is TGTGCCAGTAGGCCGACGGGCTGGACGTCGCGGACTGAAGCTTTCTTT. The encoded protein is CASRPTGWTSRTEAFF.

This chain links TRBV18 with TRBJ1-3, with unresolved D. Germline CDR1 reads KGHSH; CDR2 reads LQKENI. The CDR3 is 17 amino acids. Trimming left V 3 bases short and J 0 bases short, with 15 bases between. CDR3 protein: CASSPQRGDLSGNTIYF. The CDR3 DNA follows: TGTGCCAGCTCACCCCAGCGCGGAGACCTCTCTGGAAACACCATATATTTT.

The chain uses TRBV3-1 (or the pseudogene TRBV3-2) and TRBJ1-4; D uncertain. From germline, CDR1 is LGHDT and CDR2 YNNKEL (reference sequence). V was clipped by 1 base and J by 8 bases, with 8 bases between them. This CDR3 has 13 amino acids. This CDR3 reads CASSQAWTEKLFF. The DNA for the CDR3 is TGTGCCAGCAGCCAAGCTTGGACGGAAAAACTGTTTTTT.

V usage is TRBV10-3 and J usage is TRBJ2-7; D ambiguous. The germline V gene encodes CDR1 ENHRY and CDR2 SYGVKD. The V end lost 6 bases, the J end lost 0 bases, and 9 bases lay between the germline ends. This CDR3 is built from 13 residues. For the CDR3, the DNA is TGTGCCATCAGGGCATCCGGCTCCTACGAGCAGTACTTC. Its translation: CAIRASGSYEQYF.

The rearrangement links TRBV6-5 to TRBJ1-2; 7 bases line up with TRBD1. The germline gives CDR1 MNHEY, CDR2 SVGAGI. The CDR3 loop spans 15 amino acids. V lost 6 bases and J lost 8; bases outside the gene matches: 15. The CDR3 DNA sequence: TGTGCCAGCAGCTCTGGAGGGGGCGTGGGGTCCGGCTACACCTTC. Its protein is CASSSGGGVGSGYTF.

The J gene is TRBJ1-5, the V gene TRBV19, with D possibly being TRBD1 (5 bases). CDR3 length equals 14 residues. V shed 3 bases and J shed 6 bases, with 12 bases lying between them. The germline gives CDR1 LNHDA, CDR2 SQIVND (reference sequence). CDR3 coding DNA: TGTGCCAGTAGTATCAGGGTGGATATTCAGCCCCAGCATTTT. Its protein product is CASSIRVDIQPQHF.

V gene TRBV7-9 combines with J gene TRBJ2-1, with D possibly TRBD2 on 7 matching bases. In germline, CDR1 is SEHNR, CDR2 FQNEAQ (reference sequence). This CDR3 has 16 residues. Trimming pared 6 bases from V and 2 bases from J, leaving 17 bases between. The CDR3 bases are TGTGCCAGCAGTCGACCACAGGGAGGGACCTACAATGAGCAGTTCTTC. It yields the protein CASSRPQGGTYNEQFF.

The rearrangement joins TRBV30 to TRBJ1-2; TRBD1 is a possible D gene (6 bases). Germline assignment: CDR1 GTSNPN and CDR2 SVGIG (reference sequence). Trimming cost V 4 bases and J 1 base, with 10 bases left between them. The CDR3 contains 13 residues. CDR3 in amino acids: CAWNWDNNYGYTF. CDR3 DNA: TGTGCCTGGAATTGGGACAATAACTATGGCTACACCTTC. The whole variable domain, remainder taken from reference TRBV30 and TRBJ1-2, is SQTIHQWPATLVQPVGSPLSLECTVEGTSNPNLYWYRQAAGRGLQLLFYSVGIGQISSEVPQNLSASRPQDRQFILSSKKLLLSDSGFYLCAWNWDNNYGYTFGSGTRLTVV.

The gene calls are TRBV12-5 and TRBJ1-1; D call uncertain. CDR1 and CDR2 from the germline V gene are LGHNT and FRNRAP. V was pared by 4 bases and J by 6 bases, with 6 bases between. CDR3 size: 11 residues. The CDR3 nucleotides are TGTGCTAGTGGTTGGGGATCTGAAGCTTTCTTT. Translated: CASGWGSEAFF.

This chain links TRBV29-1 with TRBJ2-1; D possibly matches TRBD1 or TRBD2 (5 bases each). Between the trimmed V and J ends, which lost 1 base and 6 bases, there was a span of 13 bases. The CDR3 covers 14 residues. CDR1 and CDR2 from the germline V gene are SQVTM and ANQGSEA. The CDR3 loop reads CSVEGGKFFNEQFF. CDR3 DNA: TGCAGCGTTGAAGGGGGGAAGTTCTTCAATGAGCAGTTCTTC.

V usage is TRBV30 and J usage is TRBJ2-5; D perhaps matches TRBD1 (5 bases). Trimming took off 4 bases at V and 5 bases at J, with 17 bases between the two ends. CDR1 is GTSNPN, CDR2 SVGIG, per germline (reference sequence). This CDR3 comprises 14 residues. CDR3 in amino acids: CAWKGSGITETQYF. CDR3 DNA sequence: TGTGCCTGGAAGGGATCAGGGATCACGGAGACCCAGTACTTC.